This paragraph reports one T cell receptor (beta chain). Seattle enrolled patients during active infection and tracked them longitudinally. These data come from a study of blood T cell repertoires in COVID-19. Original analysis: Nucleated cell number was recorded as an estimate derived from reference gene primer amplification. Measured with immunoSEQ multiplex PCR; TCRdb has only the in-frame clones, and not every one. V, J and clone size were drawn from that table, and D and trimming were deduced from the DNA. The table lists about 180,000 clones, about four fifths of them singletons. From germline, CDR1 is WSHSY and CDR2 SAAADI. Deletions cut 0 bases from V and 8 bases from J, with 13 bases between. The CDR3 has 14 residues.

V is TRBV10-2 and J is TRBJ1-2; D possibly corresponds to TRBD1 (5 bases). The TCR comes from a woman in her sixties or seventies with COVID-19, enrolled during active disease. Sample: peripheral blood. The DNA of the CDR3 is TGCGCCAGCAGTGAGTCACGAGATACAGGCGGCTACACCTTC. Its translation is CASSESRDTGGYTF.